This entry describes one T cell receptor beta chain. What it binds is unknown. These data belong to a study of cytomegalovirus exposure and HLA in healthy donors. Overall study: About 80 million unique TCR sequences came from HLA-typed donors in an early release. Study results and caveats: HLA restriction was apparent for most CMV-associated TCR beta chains in a later analysis. The study labeled fewer than 200 TCR beta chains cytomegalovirus-associated. HLA-A and HLA-B allele assignments for most subjects were reportedly predicted accurately using TCR beta sequences.

This CDR3 region has 15 residues. Germline lookup yields CDR1 SGDLS and CDR2 YYNGEE. The V and J ends lost 0 bases and 9 bases, in that order; junction bases with no gene match: 6. PCR amplification relied on 60 Vbeta primers (plus 13 Jbeta primers). Here immunoSEQ multiplex PCR was the method, and the copy in TCRdb shows in-frame clones only, minus some. The sample has about 100,000 clones; under 90% are singletons. Source material: PBMCs. The receptor was derived from an older woman in good health and CMV-seropositive. The chain has TRBV9 and TRBJ2-1; TRBD2 matches at 10 bases. DNA of the CDR3: TGTGCCAGCAGCGTAGTGACTAGCGGGCTGGGTGAGCAGTTCTTC. It translates to CASSVVTSGLGEQFF.